This T cell receptor (beta chain) was identified during a study of blood T cell repertoires in COVID-19. The authors' processing: Reference gene primer amplification yielded estimated nucleated cell counts. Using immunoSEQ multiplex PCR, the repertoire was profiled, and TCRdb retains in-frame clones only, with some absent. Clone size and the V and J calls come from that table; the DNA yielded D and trimming. Of approximately 150,000 clones in the sample, roughly 89% were seen once. This clone has a handful of counts. Germline-derived CDR1 and CDR2 are LNHDA and SQIVND (reference sequence). V lost 6 bases and J lost 1; bases outside the gene matches: 8. The CDR3 is 15 residues long.

V is TRBV19 and J is TRBJ1-1; TRBD1 aligns across 7 bases. The TCR was taken from a woman between 50 and 59 years old with active or convalescent COVID-19. The source material was peripheral blood. The CDR3 here is CASSKQGRGNTEAFF. CDR3 bases: TGTGCCAGTAGCAAACAGGGGCGGGGGAACACTGAAGCTTTCTTT.